These T cell receptor beta chains were read from a single sample in a study of blood T cell repertoires in COVID-19. Using immunoSEQ multiplex PCR, the repertoire was profiled, and TCRdb retains in-frame clones only, with some absent. This table holds over 20,000 clones, 75% to 95% found once. Sequenced: peripheral blood. These TCRs come from a man aged 65 to 79 with active COVID-19. The CDR3 runs from the conserved cysteine through the conserved F or W. A D gene is named only where the DNA matches it firmly. Not all rows give a size; the values are once, few, many and, for expanded clones, a class.

V	J	size	D	DNA	CDR3
TRBV30	TRBJ2-1	NA	TRBD2	TGTGCCTGGAGGGGAACAACTAGCGGGTTCTACAATGAGCAGTTCTTC	CAWRGTTSGFYNEQFF
TRBV28	TRBJ2-2	NA	NA	TGTGCCAGCAGTCCTACCGACGGGGAGCTGTTTTTT	CASSPTDGELFF
TRBV15	TRBJ1-5	NA	NA	TGTGCCACCAGCACGACTCTAGGCAGCGGGGGGCAGAGAGATCAGCCCCAGCATTTT	CATSTTLGSGGQRDQPQHF
TRBV6-2/TRBV6-3	TRBJ1-1	NA	NA	TGTGCCAGCAGCCTCACATGGAACACTGAAGCTTTCTTT	CASSLTWNTEAFF
TRBV5-1	TRBJ2-5	NA	TRBD2	TGCGCCAGCACGGGACTAGCGACCAAGACCCAGTACTTC	CASTGLATKTQYF
TRBV7-2	TRBJ2-2	NA	TRBD2	TGTGCCAGCAGCTTAGAACGGACTAGCGGGAGCTCCGGGGAGCTGTTTTTT	CASSLERTSGSSGELFF
TRBV29-1	TRBJ2-2	NA	NA	TGCAGCGGTGGAAGGAGCACCGGGGAGCTGTTTTTT	CSGGRSTGELFF
TRBV5-6	TRBJ1-2	NA	TRBD1	TGTGCCAGCAGCGGAACAGGGGAGAGGGGTGGCTACACCTTC	CASSGTGERGGYTF
TRBV9	TRBJ2-5	NA	TRBD2	TGTGCCAGCAGCGTGGAAGCGGGAGGAGGAGAGACCCAGTACTTC	CASSVEAGGGETQYF
TRBV7-9	TRBJ2-7	NA	NA	TGTGCCAGCAGCAGGACAGATTCCTACGAGCAGTACTTC	CASSRTDSYEQYF
TRBV2	TRBJ2-5	once	TRBD2	TGTGCCACCGGGACTAGCGAACGAGAGACCCAGTACTTC	CATGTSERETQYF
TRBV2	TRBJ1-1	NA	NA	TGTGCCAGCAGTTTGGGACTGTTGAACACTGAAGCTTTCTTT	CASSLGLLNTEAFF
TRBV29-1	TRBJ1-2	NA	TRBD1	TGCAGCGTTGAAGATTTACGGGACAGGGGGCGAGGGCGATCTGGCTACACCTTC	CSVEDLRDRGRGRSGYTF
TRBV2	TRBJ1-1	NA	NA	TGTGCCAGCAGTGAAATGGCAGGGAACACTGAAGCTTTCTTT	CASSEMAGNTEAFF
TRBV11-2	TRBJ2-7	NA	NA	TGTGCCAGCAGCCGGACATCCTCGAGCTTCGACGAGCAGTACTTC	CASSRTSSSFDEQYF
TRBV19	TRBJ2-1	once	TRBD1	TGTGCCAGTAGGGGGACAGGGTGGATGGGGGAGCAGTTCTTC	CASRGTGWMGEQFF
TRBV5-4	TRBJ1-3	once	TRBD1	TGTGCCAGCAGCCCAGGGACAGCTGGAAACACCATATATTTT	CASSPGTAGNTIYF
TRBV5-1	TRBJ2-2	NA	TRBD1	TGCGCCAGCAGCCCGGACAGGTCCGGGACCGGGGAGCTGTTTTTT	CASSPDRSGTGELFF